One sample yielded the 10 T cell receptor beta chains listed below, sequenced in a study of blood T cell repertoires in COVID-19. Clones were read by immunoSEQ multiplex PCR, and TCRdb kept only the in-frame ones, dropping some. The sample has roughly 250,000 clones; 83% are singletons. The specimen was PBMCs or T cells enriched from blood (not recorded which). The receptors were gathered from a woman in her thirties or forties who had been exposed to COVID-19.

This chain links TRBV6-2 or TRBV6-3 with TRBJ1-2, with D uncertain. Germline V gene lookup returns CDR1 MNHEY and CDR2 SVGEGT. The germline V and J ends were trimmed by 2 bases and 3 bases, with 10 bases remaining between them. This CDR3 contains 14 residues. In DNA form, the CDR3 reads TGTGCCAGCAGTTACGGAGGCAAAGACTATGGCTACACCTTC. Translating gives CASSYGGKDYGYTF.

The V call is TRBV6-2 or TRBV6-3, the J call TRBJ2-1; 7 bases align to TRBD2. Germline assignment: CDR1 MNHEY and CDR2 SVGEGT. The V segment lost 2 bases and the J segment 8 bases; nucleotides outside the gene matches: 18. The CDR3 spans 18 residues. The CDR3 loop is CASSYPLQAGVPGDEQFF. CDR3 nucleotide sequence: TGTGCCAGCAGTTACCCCCTCCAGGCGGGGGTCCCCGGGGATGAGCAGTTCTTC.

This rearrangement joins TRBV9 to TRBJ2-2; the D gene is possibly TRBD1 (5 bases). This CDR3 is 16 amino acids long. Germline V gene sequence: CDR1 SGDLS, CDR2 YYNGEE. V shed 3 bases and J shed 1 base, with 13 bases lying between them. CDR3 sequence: CASSEGSRMNTGELFF. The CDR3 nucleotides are TGTGCCAGCAGCGAGGGGTCCAGGATGAACACCGGGGAGCTGTTTTTT. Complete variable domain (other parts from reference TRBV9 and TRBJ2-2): DSGVTQTPKHLITATGQRVTLRCSPRSGDLSVYWYQQSLDQGLQFLIQYYNGEERAKGNILERFSAQQFPDLHSELNLSSLELGDSALYFCASSEGSRMNTGELFFGEGSRLTVL.

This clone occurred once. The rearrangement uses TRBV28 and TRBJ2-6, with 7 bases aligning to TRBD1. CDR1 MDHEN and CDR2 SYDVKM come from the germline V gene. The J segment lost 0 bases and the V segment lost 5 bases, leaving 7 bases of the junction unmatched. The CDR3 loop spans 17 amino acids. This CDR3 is CASSEWDRSSGANVLTF. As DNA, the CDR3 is TGTGCCAGCAGTGAATGGGACAGAAGCTCTGGGGCCAACGTCCTGACTTTC.

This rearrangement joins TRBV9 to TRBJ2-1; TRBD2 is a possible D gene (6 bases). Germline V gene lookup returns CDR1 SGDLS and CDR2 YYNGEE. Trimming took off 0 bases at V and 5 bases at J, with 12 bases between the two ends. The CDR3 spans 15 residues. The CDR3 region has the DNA TGTGCCAGCAGCGTAGTTAGCGGCCCCCACAATGAGCAGTTCTTC. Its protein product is CASSVVSGPHNEQFF.

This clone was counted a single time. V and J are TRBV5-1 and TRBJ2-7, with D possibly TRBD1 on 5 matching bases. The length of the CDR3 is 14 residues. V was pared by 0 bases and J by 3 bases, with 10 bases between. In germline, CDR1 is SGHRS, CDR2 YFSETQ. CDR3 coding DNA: TGCGCCAGCAGCTTGGGCAGGGTTGACTACGAGCAGTACTTC. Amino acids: CASSLGRVDYEQYF.

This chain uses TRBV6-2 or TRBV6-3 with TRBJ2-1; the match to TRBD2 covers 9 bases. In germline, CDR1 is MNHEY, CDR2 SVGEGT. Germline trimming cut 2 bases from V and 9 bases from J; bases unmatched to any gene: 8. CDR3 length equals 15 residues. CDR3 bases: TGTGCCAGCAGTTACACAGCGGGGGGCCTGGTTGAGCAGTTCTTC. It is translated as CASSYTAGGLVEQFF.

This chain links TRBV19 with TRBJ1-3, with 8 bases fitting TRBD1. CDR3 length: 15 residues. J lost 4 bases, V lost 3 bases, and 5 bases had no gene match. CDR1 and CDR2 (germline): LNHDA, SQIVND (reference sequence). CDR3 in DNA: TGTGCCAGTAGTATCCGGACAGGGATCGGAAACACCATATATTTT. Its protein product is CASSIRTGIGNTIYF.

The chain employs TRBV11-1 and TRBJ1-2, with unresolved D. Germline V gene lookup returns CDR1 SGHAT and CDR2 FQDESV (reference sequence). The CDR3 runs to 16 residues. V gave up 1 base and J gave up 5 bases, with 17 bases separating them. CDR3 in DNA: TGTGCCAGCAGCTTAGAAGAGATGCGGGGTGGATATGGCTACACCTTC. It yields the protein CASSLEEMRGGYGYTF.

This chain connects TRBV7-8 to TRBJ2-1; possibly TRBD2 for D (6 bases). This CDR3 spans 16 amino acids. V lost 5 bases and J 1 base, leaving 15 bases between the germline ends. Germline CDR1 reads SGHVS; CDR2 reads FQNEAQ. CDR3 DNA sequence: TGTGCCAGCAGCCTGCTTGAACGGGGGTCCTACAATGAGCAGTTCTTC. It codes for CASSLLERGSYNEQFF.